This TCR beta chain was recovered during a study of T cells in women clearing cervical HPV infection. In the study overall: Cases were women with histologically confirmed HPV16-related CIN3 or worse, including a couple of invasive cancers. HLA type could not be excluded as a confounder. Study conclusions and caveats: Controls had more TRBV6-7 (about 0.16%) than cases (approximately 0.11%).

Prevalent HPV16 infections were excluded; only incident single HPV16 infections included. Turning to this clone: The antigen is not known. The read falls 3 residues short of the CDR3 end, and the missing part is taken from the germline J gene. The sample contains more than one DNA sequence encoding this CDR3.

This CDR3 contains 16 residues. Trimming shortened V by 5 bases and J by 0 bases, and 14 bases separated the two germline ends. Germline CDR1 and CDR2: LNHDA and SQIVND (reference sequence). The repertoire was sequenced with immunoSEQ multiplex PCR; TCRdb's copy has only in-frame clones and lacks some. Its listing shows 15,000 or so clones. Specimen: blood buffy coat. The origin of this receptor is a woman aged 18 to 75 with a cervical HPV16 infection that either progressed to CIN3+ or cleared (not recorded which). The chain uses TRBV19 and TRBJ1-3, with D possibly being TRBD1 (5 bases). The DNA read from the CDR3 is TGTGCCAGTAGTGCAGGGTATCGGAGCTCTGGAAACACC. As protein: CASSAGYRSSGNT. The entire CDR3 reads CASSAGYRSSGNTIYF. The whole variable domain, remainder taken from reference TRBV19 and TRBJ1-3, is DGGITQSPKYLFRKEGQNVTLSCEQNLNHDAMYWYRQDPGQGLRLIYYSQIVNDFQKGDIAEGYSVSREKKESFPLTVTSAQKNPTAFYLCASSAGYRSSGNTIYFGEGSWLTVV.